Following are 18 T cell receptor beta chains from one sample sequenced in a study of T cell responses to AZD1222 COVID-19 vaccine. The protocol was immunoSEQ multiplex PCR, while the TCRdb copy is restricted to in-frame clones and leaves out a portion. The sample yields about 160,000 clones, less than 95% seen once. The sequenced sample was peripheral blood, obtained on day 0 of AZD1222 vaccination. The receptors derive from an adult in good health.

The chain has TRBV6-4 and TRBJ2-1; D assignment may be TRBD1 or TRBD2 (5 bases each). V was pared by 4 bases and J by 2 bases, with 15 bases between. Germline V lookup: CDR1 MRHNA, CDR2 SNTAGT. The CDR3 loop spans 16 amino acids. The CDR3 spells CASSATWDPTYNEQFF. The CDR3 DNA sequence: TGTGCCAGCAGTGCTACGTGGGACCCAACCTACAATGAGCAGTTCTTC.

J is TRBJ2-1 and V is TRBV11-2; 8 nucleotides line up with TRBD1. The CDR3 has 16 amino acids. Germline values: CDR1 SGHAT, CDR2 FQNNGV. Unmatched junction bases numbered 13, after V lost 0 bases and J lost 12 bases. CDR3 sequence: CASSLEAGGVPNWQFF. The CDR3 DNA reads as TGTGCCAGCAGCTTAGAAGCAGGGGGCGTCCCTAATTGGCAGTTCTTC.

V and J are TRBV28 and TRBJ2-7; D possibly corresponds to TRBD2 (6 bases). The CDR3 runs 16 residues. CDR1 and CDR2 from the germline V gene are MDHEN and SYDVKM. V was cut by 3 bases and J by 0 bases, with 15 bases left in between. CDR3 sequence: CASSFIADGNSYEQYF. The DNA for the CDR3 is TGTGCCAGCAGTTTTATAGCGGACGGTAACTCCTACGAGCAGTACTTC.

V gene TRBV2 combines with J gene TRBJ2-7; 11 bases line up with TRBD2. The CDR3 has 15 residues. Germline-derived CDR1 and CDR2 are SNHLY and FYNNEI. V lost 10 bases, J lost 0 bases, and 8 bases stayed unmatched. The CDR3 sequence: CAILLAGAHSYEQYF. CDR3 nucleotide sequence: TGTGCCATCTTACTAGCGGGGGCCCACTCCTACGAGCAGTACTTC.

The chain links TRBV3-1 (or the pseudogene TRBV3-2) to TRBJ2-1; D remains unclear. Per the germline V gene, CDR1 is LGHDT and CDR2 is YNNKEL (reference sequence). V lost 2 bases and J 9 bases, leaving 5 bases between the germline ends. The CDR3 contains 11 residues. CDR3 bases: TGTGCCAGCAGCCAAAGTAGTGAGCAGTTCTTC. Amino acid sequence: CASSQSSEQFF.

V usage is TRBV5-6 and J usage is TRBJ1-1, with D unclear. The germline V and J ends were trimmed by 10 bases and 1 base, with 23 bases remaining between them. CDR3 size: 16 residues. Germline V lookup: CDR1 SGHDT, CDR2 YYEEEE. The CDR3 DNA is TGTGCCGTAACACGTGGAGGGCCTTGGGGGAACACTGAAGCTTTCTTT. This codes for CAVTRGGPWGNTEAFF.

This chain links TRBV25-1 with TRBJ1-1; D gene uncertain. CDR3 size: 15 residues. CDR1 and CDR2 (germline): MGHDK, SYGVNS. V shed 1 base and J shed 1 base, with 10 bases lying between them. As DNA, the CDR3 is TGTGCCAGCAGTGAATTTGGCCGATCGAACACTGAAGCTTTCTTT. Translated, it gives CASSEFGRSNTEAFF.

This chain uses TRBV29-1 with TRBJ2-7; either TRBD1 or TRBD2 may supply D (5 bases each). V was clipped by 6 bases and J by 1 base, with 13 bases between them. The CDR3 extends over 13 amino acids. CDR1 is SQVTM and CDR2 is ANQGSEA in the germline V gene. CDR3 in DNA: TGCAGCGTACCGGGGACGGGGTCCTACGAGCAGTACTTC. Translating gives CSVPGTGSYEQYF.

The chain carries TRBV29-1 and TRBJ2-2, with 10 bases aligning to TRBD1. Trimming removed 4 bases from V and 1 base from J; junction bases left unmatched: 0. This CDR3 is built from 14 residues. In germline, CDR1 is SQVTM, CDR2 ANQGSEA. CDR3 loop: CSVGDRGNTGELFF. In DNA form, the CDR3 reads TGCAGCGTTGGGGACAGGGGGAACACCGGGGAGCTGTTTTTT.

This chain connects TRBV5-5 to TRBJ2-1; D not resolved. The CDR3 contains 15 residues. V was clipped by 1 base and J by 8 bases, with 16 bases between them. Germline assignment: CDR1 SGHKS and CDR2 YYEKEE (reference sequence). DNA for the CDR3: TGTGCCAGCAGCTTGAGTCCGGCCCCCCGTGATGAGCAGTTCTTC. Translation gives CASSLSPAPRDEQFF.

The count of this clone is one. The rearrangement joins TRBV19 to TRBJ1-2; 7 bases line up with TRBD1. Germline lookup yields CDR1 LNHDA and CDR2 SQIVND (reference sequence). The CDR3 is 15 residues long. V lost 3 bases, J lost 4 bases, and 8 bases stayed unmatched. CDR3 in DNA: TGTGCCAGTAGTATTGGGGGGACAGTCACCTATGGCTACACCTTC. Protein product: CASSIGGTVTYGYTF.

DNA for the CDR3: TGCGCCAGCAGCTGGACAGGAGCCTACGAGCAGTACTTC. The encoded protein is CASSWTGAYEQYF. V gene TRBV5-1 combines with J gene TRBJ2-7, with TRBD1 matching over 7 bases. J was trimmed by 2 bases and V by 3 bases; bases with no gene match: 2. The germline gives CDR1 SGHRS, CDR2 YFSETQ. There are 13 residues in the CDR3.

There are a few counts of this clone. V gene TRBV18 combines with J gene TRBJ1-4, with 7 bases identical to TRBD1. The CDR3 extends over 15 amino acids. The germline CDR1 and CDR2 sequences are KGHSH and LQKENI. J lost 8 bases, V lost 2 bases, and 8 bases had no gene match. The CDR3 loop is CASSPTTGEGEKLFF. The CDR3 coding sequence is TGTGCCAGCTCACCAACAACAGGGGAGGGCGAAAAACTGTTTTTT.

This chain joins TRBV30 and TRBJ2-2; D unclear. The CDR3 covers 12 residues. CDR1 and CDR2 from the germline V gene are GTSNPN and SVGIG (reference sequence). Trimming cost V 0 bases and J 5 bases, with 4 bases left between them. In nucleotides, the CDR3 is TGTGCCTGGAGTGTTAGGACCGGGGAGCTGTTTTTT. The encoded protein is CAWSVRTGELFF.

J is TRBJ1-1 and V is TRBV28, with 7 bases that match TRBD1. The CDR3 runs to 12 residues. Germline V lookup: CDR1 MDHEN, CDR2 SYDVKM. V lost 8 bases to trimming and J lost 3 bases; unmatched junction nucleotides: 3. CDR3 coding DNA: TGTGCCAGCGAAACAGGGGACACTGAAGCTTTCTTT. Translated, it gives CASETGDTEAFF.

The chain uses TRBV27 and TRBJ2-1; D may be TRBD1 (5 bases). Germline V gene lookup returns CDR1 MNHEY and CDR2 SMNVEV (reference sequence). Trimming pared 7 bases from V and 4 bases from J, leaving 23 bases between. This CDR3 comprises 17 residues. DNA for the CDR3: TGTGCCAGCACCTATCCGGGCGGACACACCAGGTACAATGAGCAGTTCTTC. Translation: CASTYPGGHTRYNEQFF.

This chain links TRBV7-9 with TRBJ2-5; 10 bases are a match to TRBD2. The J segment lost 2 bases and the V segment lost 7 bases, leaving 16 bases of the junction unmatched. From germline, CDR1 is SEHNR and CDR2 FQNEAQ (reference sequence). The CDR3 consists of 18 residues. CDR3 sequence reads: CASTNAGALAGMQETQYF. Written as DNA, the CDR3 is TGTGCCAGCACAAACGCAGGGGCACTAGCGGGGATGCAAGAGACCCAGTACTTC.

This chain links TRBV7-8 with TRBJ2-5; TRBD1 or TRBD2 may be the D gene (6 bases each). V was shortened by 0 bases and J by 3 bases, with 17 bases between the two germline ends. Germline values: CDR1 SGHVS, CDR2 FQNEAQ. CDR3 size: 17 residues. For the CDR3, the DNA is TGTGCCAGCAGCTTAGCGCCCCGGGGGCCGGCGGAAGAGACCCAGTACTTC. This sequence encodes CASSLAPRGPAEETQYF.